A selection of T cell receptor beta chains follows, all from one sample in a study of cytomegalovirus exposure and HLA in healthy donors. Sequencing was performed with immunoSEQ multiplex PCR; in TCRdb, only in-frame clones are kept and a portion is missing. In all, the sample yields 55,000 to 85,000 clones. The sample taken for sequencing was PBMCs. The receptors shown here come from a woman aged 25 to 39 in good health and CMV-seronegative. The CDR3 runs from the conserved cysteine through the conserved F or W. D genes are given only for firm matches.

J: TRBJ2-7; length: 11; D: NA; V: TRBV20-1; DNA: TGCAGTGCTAGTGGGAGTTACGAGCAGTACTTC; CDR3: CSASGSYEQYF
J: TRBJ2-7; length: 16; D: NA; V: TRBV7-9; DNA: TGTGCCAGCAGCCCGTACGTTAGCCGGAGCTCCTACGAGCAGTACTTC; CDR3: CASSPYVSRSSYEQYF
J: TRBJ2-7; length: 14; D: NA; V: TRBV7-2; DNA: TGTGCCAGCAGTCCACAGGCCCTACGGGGGGAGCAGTACTTC; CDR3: CASSPQALRGEQYF
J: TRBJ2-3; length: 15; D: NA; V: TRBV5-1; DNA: TGCGCCAGCAGCTTGATACTCTCAGGGGAAGATACGCAGTATTTT; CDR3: CASSLILSGEDTQYF
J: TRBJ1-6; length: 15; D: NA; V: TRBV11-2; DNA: TGTGCCAGCAGCCCGGCCATGATTGGGAGTTCACCCCTCCACTTT; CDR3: CASSPAMIGSSPLHF
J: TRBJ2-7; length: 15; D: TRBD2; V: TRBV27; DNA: TGTGCCAGCAGTACCAGCCGTAGACTGGGGGGGGAGCAGTACTTC; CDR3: CASSTSRRLGGEQYF
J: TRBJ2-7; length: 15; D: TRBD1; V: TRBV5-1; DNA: TGCGCCAGCAGCTTAGCCAGGGGGCTCTTGGCCGAGCAGTACTTC; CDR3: CASSLARGLLAEQYF
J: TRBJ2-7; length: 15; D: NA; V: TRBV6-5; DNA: TGTGCCAGCAGTTACTTCGGGACATCGGCCTACGAGCAGTACTTC; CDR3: CASSYFGTSAYEQYF
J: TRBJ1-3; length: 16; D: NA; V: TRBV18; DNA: TGTGCCAGCTCACCACCTTCCAGGTTGGCTGGAAACACCATATATTTT; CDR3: CASSPPSRLAGNTIYF
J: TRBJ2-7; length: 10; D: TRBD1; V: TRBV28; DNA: TGTGCCAGCAGCTTGGACAGGGTCTACTTC; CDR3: CASSLDRVYF
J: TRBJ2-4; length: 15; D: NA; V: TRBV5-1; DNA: TGCGCCAGCAGCTTAGAAGGGGAAGCCCGTAACATTCAGTACTTC; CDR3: CASSLEGEARNIQYF
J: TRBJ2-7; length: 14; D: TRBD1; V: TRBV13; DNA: TGTGCCAGCAGCTTCGGACAGGGGAGCGACGAGCAGTACTTC; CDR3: CASSFGQGSDEQYF
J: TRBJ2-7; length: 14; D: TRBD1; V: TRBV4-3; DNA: TGCGCCAGCAGCCCCCGGGACAGGGTGATCGAGCAGTACTTC; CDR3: CASSPRDRVIEQYF
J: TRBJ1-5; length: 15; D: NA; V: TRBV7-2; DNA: TGTGCCAGCAGCTTAGATCCAGAAAGCAATCAGCCCCAGCATTTT; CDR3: CASSLDPESNQPQHF
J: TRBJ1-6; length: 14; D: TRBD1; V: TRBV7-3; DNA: TGTGCCAGCAGCCTGGACAGGGGGAATTCACCCCTCCACTTT; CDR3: CASSLDRGNSPLHF